The present entry profiles one TCR beta chain with its context. The sample comes from a study of healthy donors' naive CD4 and CD8 T cells. CDR3 size: 14 residues. Germline V gives CDR1 MGHRA, CDR2 YSYEKL. Trimming left V 3 bases short and J 6 bases short, with 15 bases between. TCR libraries were built from 500 to 600 ng of total RNA by linear amplification. TCRdb reanalysed the reads using MiXCR and keeps one entry per CDR3 protein. The sample yields about 200,000 distinct CDR3 sequences, about 74% seen once. The V call is TRBV4-1, the J call TRBJ2-7; no clear D gene. The clonotype was recovered from a pool of human donors in good health; the sample pools cells from several healthy donors. The source material was naive CD4+ and CD8+ T cells sorted from blood, pooled from several donors. CDR3 amino acids: CASSHRLTRLEQYF. In DNA form, the CDR3 reads TGCGCCAGCAGCCACCGACTTACGCGTCTCGAGCAGTACTTC.